This entry lists 4 T cell receptor beta chains sequenced from one sample in a study of blood T cells in healthy people across ages. Using a J-beta primer mix together with a sample-barcoded 5' primer, a second PCR was run for about 7 to 12 cycles. A single record per CDR3 protein comes from TCRdb applying MiXCR to the 5' RACE reads. This table holds 650,000 to 800,000 distinct CDR3 sequences, over 40% found once. Source material: blood. The source of these receptors is a woman of 80 years or more in good health.

CDR3 sequence reads: CASSASLTGILDNEQFF. Here the CDR3 DNA reads TGTGCCAGCAGCGCCTCATTGACCGGGATTCTGGACAATGAGCAGTTCTTC. V and J are TRBV14 and TRBJ2-1; TRBD2 might be the D (5 bases). The CDR3 is 17 amino acids. Germline lookup yields CDR1 SGHDN and CDR2 FVKESK. With 5 bases removed from V and 5 bases from J, the gap between germline ends came to 22 bases.

V gene TRBV21-1 combines with J gene TRBJ2-4; no DNA check was done on the table's D call, TRBD1. The assigned J gene may be wrong: the sequence end matches TRBJ2-7 better. TRBV21-1 is listed as a pseudogene. This CDR3 region has 17 residues. DNA of the CDR3: TGTGCCAGCAGCTATACTAGGGACCGGGACAGGGACGACGAGCAGTACTTC. Its protein product is CASSYTRDRDRDDEQYF.

Concerning this clonotype itself: A read error may explain this, as a much larger clone is one base away. The chain links TRBV7-2 to TRBJ2-1; D uncertain. The length of the CDR3 is 13 residues. Germline-derived CDR1 and CDR2 are SGHTA and FQGNSA. DNA of the CDR3: TGTGCCAGCAGCGCCGGACCTTACAATGGGCAGTTCTTC. Encoded protein: CASSAGPYNGQFF.

This clonotype has only one observation. This chain links TRBV4-3 with TRBJ2-1, with D unclear. This CDR3 comprises 12 residues. The V and J ends lost 0 bases and 8 bases respectively, with 5 bases between them. Germline CDR1 is LGHNA and CDR2 is YSLEER. CDR3: CASSQDRYEQFF. In nucleotides, the CDR3 is TGCGCCAGCAGCCAAGATCGGTATGAGCAGTTCTTC.